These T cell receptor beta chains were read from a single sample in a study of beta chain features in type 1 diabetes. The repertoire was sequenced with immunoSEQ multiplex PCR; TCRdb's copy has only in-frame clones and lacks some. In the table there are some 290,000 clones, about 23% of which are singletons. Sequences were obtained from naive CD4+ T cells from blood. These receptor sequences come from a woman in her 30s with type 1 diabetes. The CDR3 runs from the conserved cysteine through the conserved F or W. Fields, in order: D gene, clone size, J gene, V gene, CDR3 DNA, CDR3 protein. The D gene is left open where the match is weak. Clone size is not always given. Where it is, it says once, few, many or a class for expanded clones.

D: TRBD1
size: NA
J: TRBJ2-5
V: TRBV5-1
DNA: TGCGCCAGCAGCCGGGGACAGGGCTCAGAGACCCAGTACTTC
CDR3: CASSRGQGSETQYF

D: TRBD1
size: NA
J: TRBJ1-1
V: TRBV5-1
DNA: TGCGCCAGCAGCCCTGACAGGGCTACTGAAGCTTTCTTT
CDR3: CASSPDRATEAFF

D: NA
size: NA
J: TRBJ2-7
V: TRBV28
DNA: TGTGCCAGCAGTCGGAGCTACGAGCAGTACTTC
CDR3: CASSRSYEQYF

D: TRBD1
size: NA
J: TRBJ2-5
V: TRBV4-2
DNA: TGTGCCAGCAGCCAAGAAAGGGGCTTAGACAGGGACCAAGAGACCCAGTACTTC
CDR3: CASSQERGLDRDQETQYF

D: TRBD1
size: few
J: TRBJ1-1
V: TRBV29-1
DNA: TGCAGCGTCGCGGGACAGATGAACACTGAAGCTTTCTTT
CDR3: CSVAGQMNTEAFF

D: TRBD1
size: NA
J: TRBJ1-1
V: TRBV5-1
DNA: TGCGCCAGCAGCTTGGAGACAGGGTTCAACACTGAAGCTTTCTTT
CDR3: CASSLETGFNTEAFF

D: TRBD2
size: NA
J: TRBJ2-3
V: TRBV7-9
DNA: TGTGCCAGCCATAAGCGGGAAAGCACAGATACGCAGTATTTT
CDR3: CASHKRESTDTQYF

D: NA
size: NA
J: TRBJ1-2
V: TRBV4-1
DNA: TGCGCCAGCAGCCAAGAGCGGACGGGCAGGGGTAAATCTAACTATGGCTACACCTTC
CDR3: CASSQERTGRGKSNYGYTF

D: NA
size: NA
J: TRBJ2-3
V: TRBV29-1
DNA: TGCAGCGTTGAATTACTTTCCACAGATACGCAGTATTTT
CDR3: CSVELLSTDTQYF

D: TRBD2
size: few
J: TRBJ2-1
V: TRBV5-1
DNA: TGCGCCAGCAGCATCGCGGGGGGCAATGAGCAGTTCTTC
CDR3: CASSIAGGNEQFF

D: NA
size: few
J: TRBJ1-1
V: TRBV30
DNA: TGTGCCTGGATGACAGGATTGAACACTGAAGCTTTCTTT
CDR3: CAWMTGLNTEAFF

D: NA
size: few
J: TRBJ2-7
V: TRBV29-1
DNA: TGCAGCGTTCGGGGGAGCTCCTACGAGCAGTACTTC
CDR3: CSVRGSSYEQYF

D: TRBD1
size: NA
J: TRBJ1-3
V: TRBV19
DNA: TGTGCCAGCCGAGAAGGACAGGAAGGAAACACCATATATTTT
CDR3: CASREGQEGNTIYF

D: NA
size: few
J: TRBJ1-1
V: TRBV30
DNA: TGTGCCTGGAGGGCCGTGGACAGGAACACTGAAGCTTTCTTT
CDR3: CAWRAVDRNTEAFF

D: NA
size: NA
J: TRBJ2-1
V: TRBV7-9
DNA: TGTGCCAGCAGTTGGGACTCGAATGAGCAGTTCTTC
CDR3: CASSWDSNEQFF

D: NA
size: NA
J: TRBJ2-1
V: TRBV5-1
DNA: TGCGCCAGCAGCTTGGGGGACATAAGGTTCTTC
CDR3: CASSLGDIRFF

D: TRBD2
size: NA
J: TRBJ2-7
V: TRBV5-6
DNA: TGTGCCAGCAGCACTAGCGGTGCGGGGATAGAGAACTTC
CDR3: CASSTSGAGIENF

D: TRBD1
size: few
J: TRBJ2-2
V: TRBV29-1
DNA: TGCAGCGTGGATGACAGGGTCAGTGGCACCGGGGAGCTGTTTTTT
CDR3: CSVDDRVSGTGELFF

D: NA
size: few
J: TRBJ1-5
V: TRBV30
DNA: TGTGCCTGGAGTCCGACATCTAATCAGCCCCAGCATTTT
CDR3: CAWSPTSNQPQHF

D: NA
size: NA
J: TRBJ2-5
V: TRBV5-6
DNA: TGTGCCAGCCGAAGGGGGTTTCGAGGGGCTCGGGAGACCCAGTACTTC
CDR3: CASRRGFRGARETQYF

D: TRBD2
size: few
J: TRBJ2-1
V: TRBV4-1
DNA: TGCGCCAGCAGCCCGACTAGCTTTAGCTCCTACAATGAGCAGTTCTTC
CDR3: CASSPTSFSSYNEQFF

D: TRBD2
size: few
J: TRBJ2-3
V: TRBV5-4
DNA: TGTGCCAGCAGCTCAAGACTAGCGGGAACAACAGATACGCAGTATTTT
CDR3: CASSSRLAGTTDTQYF

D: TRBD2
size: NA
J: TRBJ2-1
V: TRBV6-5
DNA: TGTGCCAGCAGTTCGGGACTAGCGGGACCGAGGTTCTTC
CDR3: CASSSGLAGPRFF

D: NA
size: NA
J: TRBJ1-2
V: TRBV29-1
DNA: TGCAGCGTTGAAATGGGAGGGGTGGGCTACACCTTC
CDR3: CSVEMGGVGYTF

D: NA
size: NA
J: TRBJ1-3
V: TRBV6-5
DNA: TGTGCCAGCAGTTACTCGACAGTCTCTGGAAACACCATATATTTT
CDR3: CASSYSTVSGNTIYF

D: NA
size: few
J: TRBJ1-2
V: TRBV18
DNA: TGTGCCAGCTCACCAAACGGGATATATGGCTACACCTTC
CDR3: CASSPNGIYGYTF

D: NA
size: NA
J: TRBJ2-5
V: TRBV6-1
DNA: TGTGCCAGCAGTGAAGAAGTCGCGGACAGCCAGTACTTC
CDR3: CASSEEVADSQYF

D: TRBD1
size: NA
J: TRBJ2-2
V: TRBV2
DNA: TGTGCCAGCAAGGGACAGGGGAACACCGGGGAGCTGTTTTTT
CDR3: CASKGQGNTGELFF

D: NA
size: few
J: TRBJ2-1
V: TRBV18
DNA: TGTGCCAGCTCAGAGAGGACTAATGATGAGCAGTTCTTC
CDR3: CASSERTNDEQFF

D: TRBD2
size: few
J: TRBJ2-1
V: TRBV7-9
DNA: TGTGCCAGCAGCTTGACTAGCGGGAGGGCCGGTAATGAGCAGTTCTTC
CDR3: CASSLTSGRAGNEQFF

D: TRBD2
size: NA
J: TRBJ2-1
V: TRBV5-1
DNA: TGCGCCAGCAGCTTGACGGGACTAGCGGGGTACAATGAGCAGTTCTTC
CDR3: CASSLTGLAGYNEQFF

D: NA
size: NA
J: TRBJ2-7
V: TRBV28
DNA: TGTGCCAGCAGTTTAGCCGGGAACGAGCAGTACTTC
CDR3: CASSLAGNEQYF

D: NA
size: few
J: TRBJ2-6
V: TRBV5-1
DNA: TGCGCCAGCAGCCACGGGGAAGCTGGGGCCAACGTCCTGACTTTC
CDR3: CASSHGEAGANVLTF

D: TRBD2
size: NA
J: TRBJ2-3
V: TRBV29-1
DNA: TGCAGCGTTGAAGAAGGGACGGGACTAGCGGGCTACACAGATACGCAGTATTTT
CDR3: CSVEEGTGLAGYTDTQYF

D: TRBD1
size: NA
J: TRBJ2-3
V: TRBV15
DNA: TGTGCCACCAGCAGGAGGACAGGGGACACAGATACGCAGTATTTT
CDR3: CATSRRTGDTDTQYF

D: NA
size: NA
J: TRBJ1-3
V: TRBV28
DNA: TGTGCCAGCAGTTTGGGCAGGGCGGACACCATATATTTT
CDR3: CASSLGRADTIYF

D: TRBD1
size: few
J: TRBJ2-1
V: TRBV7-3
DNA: TGTGCCAGCAGCTTCGGGACAGGGGAACCTGAGCAGTTCTTC
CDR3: CASSFGTGEPEQFF

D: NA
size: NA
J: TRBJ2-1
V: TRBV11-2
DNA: TGTGCCAGCACCCCGGGACAATTCTACAATGAGCAGTTCTTC
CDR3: CASTPGQFYNEQFF

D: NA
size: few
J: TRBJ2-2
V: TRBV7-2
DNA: TGTGCCAGCGGCGGGTACAACACCGGGGAGCTGTTTTTT
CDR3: CASGGYNTGELFF

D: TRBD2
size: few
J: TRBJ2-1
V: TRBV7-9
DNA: TGTGCCAGCAGCGCCGGGACTAGGTACAATGAGCAGTTCTTC
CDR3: CASSAGTRYNEQFF

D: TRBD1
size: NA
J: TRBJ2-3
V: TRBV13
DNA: TGTGCCAGCAGCTCGACAGGGGACGCAGATACGCAGTATTTT
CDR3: CASSSTGDADTQYF

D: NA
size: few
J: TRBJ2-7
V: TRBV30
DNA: TGTGCCTGGTCCCCTCTGCCGGAGGTGGAGCAGTACTTC
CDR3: CAWSPLPEVEQYF

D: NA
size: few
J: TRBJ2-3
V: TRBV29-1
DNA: TGCAGCGTTGAAGATCTTCGAGATACGCAGTATTTT
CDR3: CSVEDLRDTQYF

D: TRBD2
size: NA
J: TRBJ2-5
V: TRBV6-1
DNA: TGTGCCAGCAGCGGGGGGACTTACCAAGAGACCCAGTACTTC
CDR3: CASSGGTYQETQYF

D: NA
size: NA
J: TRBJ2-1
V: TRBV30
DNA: TGTGCCTGGAGTTCGTCGACTAGAAACAATGAGCAGTTCTTC
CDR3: CAWSSSTRNNEQFF

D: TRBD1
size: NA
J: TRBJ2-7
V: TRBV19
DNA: TGTGCCAGTACGAGATCGGGACAGGGGGCGGGTGAGCAGTACTTC
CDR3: CASTRSGQGAGEQYF

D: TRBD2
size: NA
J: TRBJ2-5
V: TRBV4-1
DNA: TGCGCCAGCAGCCGCGCCGACCACGGGACTAGCTGGGAGACCCAGTACTTC
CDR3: CASSRADHGTSWETQYF

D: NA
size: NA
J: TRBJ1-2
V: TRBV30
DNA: TGTGCCTGGAGTGTATTTGAGGGTGACGGCTACACCTTC
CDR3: CAWSVFEGDGYTF

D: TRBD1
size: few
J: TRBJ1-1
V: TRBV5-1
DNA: TGCGCCAGCAGCCGGATTCCCGGGACAGAGAACACTGAAGCTTTCTTT
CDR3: CASSRIPGTENTEAFF

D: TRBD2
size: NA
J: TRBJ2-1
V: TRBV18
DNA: TGTGCCAGCTCACCATCGACTAGCGGCTACAATGAGCAGTTCTTC
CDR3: CASSPSTSGYNEQFF

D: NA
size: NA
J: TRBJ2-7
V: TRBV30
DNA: TGTGCCTGGAGCCAACTTAGATTGGCGGCAACCTACGAGCAGTACTTC
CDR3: CAWSQLRLAATYEQYF

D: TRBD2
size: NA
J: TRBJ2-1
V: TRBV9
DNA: TGTGCCAGCAGCGTCGGACTAGCGGCCCCCTACAATGAGCAGTTCTTC
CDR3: CASSVGLAAPYNEQFF

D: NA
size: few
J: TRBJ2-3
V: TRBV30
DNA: TGTGCCTGGAGTCCAGGACAGCTTAGCACAGATACGCAGTATTTT
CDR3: CAWSPGQLSTDTQYF

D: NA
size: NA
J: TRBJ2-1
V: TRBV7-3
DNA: TGTGCCAGCGCCTATTCAAACCCCAATGAGCAGTTCTTC
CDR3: CASAYSNPNEQFF